This entry lists 28 T cell receptor beta chains sequenced from one sample in a study of cytomegalovirus exposure and HLA in healthy donors. 13 Jbeta primers and 60 Vbeta primers were used for the PCR. The repertoire was sequenced with immunoSEQ multiplex PCR; TCRdb's copy has only in-frame clones and lacks some. Of over 150,000 clones listed, roughly two thirds are singletons. Sequencing was performed on PBMCs. The receptors originated from a woman between 18 and 29 years old in good health and CMV-seropositive.

The gene calls are TRBV30 and TRBJ1-5; D possibly corresponds to TRBD1 (5 bases). This CDR3 contains 16 residues. V dropped 0 bases and J dropped 2 bases, with 14 bases sitting between them. Per the germline V gene, CDR1 is GTSNPN and CDR2 is SVGIG (reference sequence). The CDR3 DNA follows: TGTGCCTGGAGTGTAAGGAGGGGAATGGGCAATCAGCCCCAGCATTTT. Its protein product is CAWSVRRGMGNQPQHF.

This chain uses TRBV29-1 with TRBJ2-7, with D possibly TRBD1 on 5 matching bases. Germline V gives CDR1 SQVTM, CDR2 ANQGSEA. Trimming left V 4 bases short and J 5 bases short, with 9 bases between. The CDR3 extends over 11 amino acids. CDR3 sequence: CSVAGFDEQYF. The DNA for the CDR3 is TGCAGCGTTGCAGGGTTCGACGAGCAGTACTTC.

The chain joins TRBV7-9 to TRBJ1-2, with 7 positions matching TRBD1. The germline V gene has CDR1 SEHNR and CDR2 FQNEAQ (reference sequence). CDR3 length: 12 residues. This chain's CDR3 is CSCKQGSYGYTF. CDR3 in DNA: TGTTCCTGCAAACAGGGGAGCTATGGCTACACCTTC.

This chain connects TRBV5-6 to TRBJ1-5; D uncertain. The V end lost 1 base, the J end lost 0 bases, and 8 bases lay between the germline ends. The CDR3 has 15 residues. The germline V gene has CDR1 SGHDT and CDR2 YYEEEE. In DNA form, the CDR3 reads TGTGCCAGCAGCTTGAGCCTCTATAGCAATCAGCCCCAGCATTTT. It translates to CASSLSLYSNQPQHF.

This chain joins TRBV30 and TRBJ2-3; TRBD1 aligns across 8 bases. J gave up 0 bases and V 2 bases, and 4 bases lay outside the gene matches. Germline CDR1 GTSNPN, CDR2 SVGIG (reference sequence). The CDR3 spans 15 residues. CDR3 loop: CAWSPGDRSTDTQYF. CDR3 coding DNA: TGTGCCTGGAGTCCCGGGGACAGGAGCACAGATACGCAGTATTTT.

The chain carries TRBV4-3 and TRBJ2-7; TRBD2 matches at 7 bases. With 0 bases clipped from V and 6 bases from J, the junction kept 11 bases outside the gene matches. The CDR3 sequence is 16 residues long. Looked up from germline, CDR1 is LGHNA and CDR2 is YSLEER. The CDR3 here is CASSQEGVGPGGEQYF. CDR3 bases: TGCGCCAGCAGCCAAGAAGGTGTGGGACCGGGGGGCGAGCAGTACTTC.

This chain joins TRBV5-1 and TRBJ2-2; a weak D match, TRBD2 (5 bases). Trimming left V 4 bases short and J 0 bases short, with 16 bases between. In germline, CDR1 is SGHRS, CDR2 YFSETQ. The CDR3 is made up of 17 amino acids. The CDR3 coding sequence is TGCGCCAGCAGCAATGTGAGGGTATTCGCGAACACCGGGGAGCTGTTTTTT. Its protein is CASSNVRVFANTGELFF.

V is TRBV5-1 and J is TRBJ1-3; 7 positions agree with TRBD1. V trimming: 0 bases; J trimming: 6 bases; junction bases outside the gene matches: 6. The CDR3 loop spans 15 amino acids. Looked up from germline, CDR1 is SGHRS and CDR2 is YFSETQ. In DNA, the CDR3 is TGCGCCAGCAGCTTGGCAGGACAGGAGCTAAACACCATATATTTT. This encodes CASSLAGQELNTIYF.

The chain joins TRBV28 to TRBJ2-7, with 9 bases identical to TRBD1. Germline CDR1 and CDR2: MDHEN and SYDVKM. This CDR3 region has 14 residues. V lost 5 bases and J lost 3; bases outside the gene matches: 5. CDR3 bases: TGTGCCAGCAGTCGTGCGGGACAGGGCTACGAGCAGTACTTC. Translated, it gives CASSRAGQGYEQYF.

The CDR3 reads CASTSGGGHNYEQYF. The CDR3 nucleotides are TGTGCCAGCACTTCTGGCGGGGGGCATAACTACGAGCAGTACTTC. The chain uses TRBV2 and TRBJ2-7, with 8 nucleotides matching TRBD2. V dropped 7 bases and J dropped 3; count of bases not matched to a gene: 11. The CDR3 totals 15 residues. Germline V gene lookup returns CDR1 SNHLY and CDR2 FYNNEI. Variable domain in full (rest from reference TRBV2 and TRBJ2-7): EPEVTQTPSHQVTQMGQEVILRCVPISNHLYFYWYRQILGQKVEFLVSFYNNEISEKSEIFDDQFSVERPDGSNFTLKIRSTKLEDSAMYFCASTSGGGHNYEQYFGPGTRLTVT.

As for this clone: Distinct nucleotide sequences in the sample also encode this CDR3. The gene calls are TRBV18 and TRBJ1-2; 7 bases map to TRBD1. With V trimmed by 3 bases and J by 8 bases, 6 bases remained unmatched. From germline, CDR1 is KGHSH and CDR2 LQKENI. This CDR3 spans 13 amino acids. The CDR3 nucleotides are TGTGCCAGCTCACCCGACAGGGATGACGGCTACACCTTC. This translates into CASSPDRDDGYTF.

The chain couples TRBV13 to TRBJ2-7; weak D call: TRBD2 (6 bases). Germline CDR1 reads PRHDT; CDR2 reads FYEKMQ (reference sequence). This CDR3 has 15 residues. Trimming left V 3 bases short and J 3 bases short, with 15 bases between. Here the CDR3 DNA reads TGTGCCAGCAGCTTGGGGGGTTCCCTCGACTACGAGCAGTACTTC. Translating gives CASSLGGSLDYEQYF.

This sequence joins TRBV7-9 and TRBJ1-6; weak D call: TRBD1 (6 bases). The CDR3 consists of 15 residues. V gave up 2 bases and J gave up 9 bases, with 14 bases separating them. Germline CDR1 and CDR2: SEHNR and FQNEAQ (reference sequence). CDR3 sequence: CASSLSELRGSPLHF. The CDR3 region has the DNA TGTGCCAGCAGCTTATCGGAACTCAGGGGTTCACCCCTCCACTTT.

The chain carries TRBV28 and TRBJ2-7; TRBD1 matches 8 bases. Germline V gives CDR1 MDHEN, CDR2 SYDVKM. J gave up 7 bases and V 6 bases, and 11 bases lay outside the gene matches. This CDR3 has 14 residues. CDR3 DNA sequence: TGTGCCAGCAGCCCAGGGACAGGAAGTGAGGAGCAGTACTTC. Protein sequence: CASSPGTGSEEQYF.

The gene calls are TRBV6-1 and TRBJ1-2; 7 bases map to TRBD1. From germline, CDR1 is MNHNS and CDR2 SASEGT. CDR3 length equals 15 residues. V was clipped by 1 base and J by 8 bases; unmatched bases: 10. The CDR3 sequence is CASSEGDSPSGGYTF. The CDR3 DNA reads TGTGCCAGCAGTGAAGGGGACAGCCCATCGGGCGGCTACACCTTC.

This clone showed up just a few times. The CDR3 reads CASSYRGTGGTDTQYF. CDR3 nucleotide sequence: TGTGCCAGCAGTTACCGGGGGACAGGGGGCACAGATACGCAGTATTTT. The rearrangement uses TRBV6-5 and TRBJ2-3, with 10 bases aligning to TRBD1. Germline V gene data show CDR1 as MNHEY and CDR2 as SVGAGI. V lost 2 bases to trimming and J lost 1 base; unmatched junction nucleotides: 3. This CDR3 region has 16 residues.

J is TRBJ1-2 and V is TRBV27, with 7 bases that match TRBD1. CDR1 and CDR2 (germline): MNHEY, SMNVEV (reference sequence). With V trimmed by 6 bases and J by 0 bases, 7 bases remained unmatched. The CDR3 extends over 15 amino acids. The DNA for the CDR3 is TGTGCCAGCAGACGTCAGGGGGAGGCTAACTATGGCTACACCTTC. Translating it yields CASRRQGEANYGYTF.

CDR3 amino acids: CATSRATGVSYEQYF. The CDR3 DNA is TGTGCCACCAGCAGAGCGACAGGGGTCTCCTACGAGCAGTACTTC. This sequence joins TRBV15 and TRBJ2-7, with 8 bases that match TRBD1. The CDR3 contains 15 residues. With 1 base clipped from V and 0 bases from J, the junction kept 2 bases outside the gene matches. Germline V gene sequence: CDR1 LNHNV, CDR2 YYDKDF (reference sequence). Combining the CDR3 with reference TRBV15 and TRBJ2-7 gives the whole variable domain DAMVIQNPRYQVTQFGKPVTLSCSQTLNHNVMYWYQQKSSQAPKLLFHYYDKDFNNEADTPDNFQSRRPNTSFCFLDIRSPGLGDTAMYLCATSRATGVSYEQYFGPGTRLTVT.

The chain has TRBV9 and TRBJ2-7; D might be TRBD1 (6 bases). The CDR3 covers 14 residues. The V end was cut by 3 bases, the J end by 1 base, with 11 bases between. The germline V gene encodes CDR1 SGDLS and CDR2 YYNGEE. The CDR3 DNA sequence: TGTGCCAGCAGCGCCCGACAGGTTTCCTACGAGCAGTACTTC. Its protein is CASSARQVSYEQYF.

This clone was detected only a few times. This chain joins TRBV10-3 and TRBJ2-7, with D possibly TRBD2 on 6 matching bases. Germline CDR1 reads ENHRY; CDR2 reads SYGVKD. The V gene lost 0 bases and the J gene lost 3 bases, with 9 bases spanning the gap. The CDR3 has 14 residues. The CDR3 loop reads CAISESEGIYEQYF. Here the CDR3 DNA reads TGTGCCATCAGTGAGTCGGAGGGAATCTACGAGCAGTACTTC.

The rearrangement uses TRBV2 and TRBJ1-1, with D possibly TRBD1 on 5 matching bases. With 5 bases removed from V and 6 bases from J, the gap between germline ends came to 7 bases. From germline, CDR1 is SNHLY and CDR2 FYNNEI. CDR3 size: 11 residues. CDR3 region: CASSSTAEAFF. For the CDR3, the DNA is TGTGCCAGCAGTTCGACAGCTGAAGCTTTCTTT.

This clone was observed a handful of times. The chain is built from TRBV6-5 and TRBJ1-5; unclear D gene. Germline loops: CDR1 MNHEY, CDR2 SVGAGI. V lost 5 bases and J lost 2, with 7 bases in between. This CDR3 contains 13 residues. Here the CDR3 DNA reads TGTGCCAGCAGTCGCGAGGGCAATCAGCCCCAGCATTTT. This translates into CASSREGNQPQHF.

The chain is built from TRBV7-6 and TRBJ1-2, with 8 bases fitting TRBD1. Germline V gene data show CDR1 as SGHVS and CDR2 as FNYEAQ. CDR3 length: 15 residues. V shed 5 bases and J 7 bases; nucleotides not matched to a gene: 12. CDR3 protein: CASSNRTGRGCGYTF. CDR3 sequence (DNA): TGTGCCAGCAGCAACCGGACAGGGAGGGGTTGTGGCTACACCTTC. Full variable domain (remainder filled in from reference TRBV7-6 and TRBJ1-2): GAGVSQSPRYKVTKRGQDVALRCDPISGHVSLYWYRQALGQGPEFLTYFNYEAQQDKSGLPNDRFSAERPEGSISTLTIQRTEQRDSAMYRCASSNRTGRGCGYTFGSGTRLTVV.

This clone was recorded once. The chain combines TRBV9 with TRBJ2-1, with D possibly TRBD2 on 6 matching bases. CDR3 size: 13 residues. The germline V gene encodes CDR1 SGDLS and CDR2 YYNGEE. Trimming pared 2 bases from V and 8 bases from J, leaving 11 bases between. The CDR3 bases are TGTGCCAGCAGCGTGGGGGGATTGGATGAGCAGTTCTTC. Its protein product is CASSVGGLDEQFF.

The V call is TRBV5-1, the J call TRBJ1-1, with 7 bases fitting TRBD1. This CDR3 is built from 13 residues. The V gene end was trimmed by 5 bases and the J gene end by 5 bases; junction bases not matched to a gene: 6. The germline V gene encodes CDR1 SGHRS and CDR2 YFSETQ. This chain's CDR3 is CASRIQGDTEAFF. CDR3 bases: TGCGCCAGCAGAATCCAGGGGGATACTGAAGCTTTCTTT.

J is TRBJ2-1 and V is TRBV7-2, with 14 bases aligning to TRBD2. V lost 4 bases and J lost 1; bases outside the gene matches: 9. CDR1 and CDR2 (germline): SGHTA, FQGNSA. This CDR3 spans 19 amino acids. CDR3: CASSSPGLAGARSYNEQFF. The CDR3 DNA is TGTGCCAGCAGCTCCCCGGGACTAGCGGGGGCCCGGTCCTACAATGAGCAGTTCTTC.

This clone was found once. The rearrangement joins TRBV11-2 to TRBJ2-1, with TRBD1 identical over 9 bases. CDR1 is SGHAT and CDR2 is FQNNGV in the germline V gene. The CDR3 spans 13 residues. The ends lost 4 bases at V and 9 bases at J; junction bases unmatched: 4. The CDR3 sequence is CASSYGTGTEQFF. CDR3 DNA: TGTGCCAGCAGCTACGGGACAGGGACTGAGCAGTTCTTC.

The rearrangement joins TRBV4-1 to TRBJ2-1, with D tentatively TRBD2 (6 bases). The CDR3 covers 15 residues. From germline, CDR1 is MGHRA and CDR2 YSYEKL. V lost 4 bases and J lost 2, with 12 bases in between. DNA of the CDR3: TGCGCCAGCAGCCCCCTTTGGGGGGCCTACAATGAGCAGTTCTTC. As protein: CASSPLWGAYNEQFF.